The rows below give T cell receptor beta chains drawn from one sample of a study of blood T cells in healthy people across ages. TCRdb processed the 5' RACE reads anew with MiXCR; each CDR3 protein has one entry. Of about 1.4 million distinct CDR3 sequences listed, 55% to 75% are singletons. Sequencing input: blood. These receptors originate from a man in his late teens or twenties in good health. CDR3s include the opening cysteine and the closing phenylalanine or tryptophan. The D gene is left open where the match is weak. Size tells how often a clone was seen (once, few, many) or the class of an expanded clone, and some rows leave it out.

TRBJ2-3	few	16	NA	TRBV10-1	CASSGFGRNRTDTQYF	TGCGCCAGCAGTGGTTTTGGGAGGAACCGCACAGATACGCAGTATTTT
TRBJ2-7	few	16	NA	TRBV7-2	CASSSEESGPSYEQYF	TGTGCCAGCAGCTCGGAGGAGTCCGGCCCTTCCTACGAGCAGTACTTC
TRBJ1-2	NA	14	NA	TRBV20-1	CSALPGVQGYGYTF	TGCAGTGCACTACCCGGGGTTCAGGGCTATGGCTACACCTTC
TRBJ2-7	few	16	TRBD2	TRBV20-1	CSARSRGLAGIYEQYF	TGCAGTGCTAGGAGTCGCGGACTAGCGGGGATCTACGAGCAGTACTTC
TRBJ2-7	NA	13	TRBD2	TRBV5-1	CAKNRDYTYEQYF	TGCGCCAAGAACCGGGACTACACCTACGAGCAGTACTTC
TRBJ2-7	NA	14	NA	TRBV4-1	CASSRTRGDYEQYF	TGCGCCAGCAGCCGTACCAGGGGGGACTACGAGCAGTACTTC
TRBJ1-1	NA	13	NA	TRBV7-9	CASMSTDPNEAFF	TGTGCCAGCATGTCGACAGATCCTAATGAAGCTTTCTTT
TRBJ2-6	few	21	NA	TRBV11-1	CASSLDRKIGPINSGANVLTF	TGTGCCAGCAGCTTGGACAGAAAGATAGGCCCTATAAACTCTGGGGCCAACGTCCTGACTTTC
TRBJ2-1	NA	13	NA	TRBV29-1	CSVDRSGGNEQFF	TGCAGCGTTGACCGGTCAGGCGGGAATGAGCAGTTCTTC
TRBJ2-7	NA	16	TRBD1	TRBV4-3	CASSQVSGQGTGEQYF	TGCGCCAGCAGCCAAGTATCGGGACAGGGGACGGGCGAGCAGTACTTC
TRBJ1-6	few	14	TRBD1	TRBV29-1	CSVTTGGPDSPLHF	TGCAGCGTTACCACAGGGGGCCCGGATTCACCCCTCCACTTT
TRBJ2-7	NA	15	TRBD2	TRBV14	CASSQVTSSYNEQYF	TGTGCCAGCAGCCAAGTGACTAGCTCCTACAATGAGCAGTACTTC
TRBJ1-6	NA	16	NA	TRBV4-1	CASSQDPTGGSSPLHF	TGCGCCAGCAGCCAAGACCCGACCGGAGGTTCTTCACCCCTCCACTTT
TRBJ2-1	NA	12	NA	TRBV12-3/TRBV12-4	CASSPVGREQFF	TGTGCCAGCAGCCCAGTCGGACGTGAGCAGTTCTTC
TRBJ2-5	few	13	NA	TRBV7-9	CASSLAVSHEQYF	TGTGCCAGCAGCTTAGCCGTTAGCCATGAGCAGTACTTC
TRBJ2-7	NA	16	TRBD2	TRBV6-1	CASSPGGGQFFYEQYF	TGTGCCAGCAGCCCCGGGGGGGGGCAATTCTTTTACGAGCAGTACTTC
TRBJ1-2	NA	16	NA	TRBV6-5	CASSYGTGPSNYGYTF	TGTGCCAGCAGTTACGGGACCGGCCCTTCTAACTATGGCTACACCTTC
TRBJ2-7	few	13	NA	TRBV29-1	CSVFTGTSDEQYF	TGCAGCGTCTTTACAGGGACCTCCGACGAGCAGTACTTC
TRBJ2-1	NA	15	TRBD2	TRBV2	CASRETSGRAHEQFF	TGTGCCAGCAGGGAGACTAGCGGGAGGGCTCATGAGCAGTTCTTC
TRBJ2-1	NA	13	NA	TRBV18	CASSPLQRPEQFF	TGTGCCAGCTCACCGTTACAGCGTCCTGAGCAGTTCTTC
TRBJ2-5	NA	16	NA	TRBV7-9	CASSSSSGISLGEQYF	TGTGCCAGCAGCTCCTCGTCGGGGATCAGTCTGGGGGAGCAGTACTTC
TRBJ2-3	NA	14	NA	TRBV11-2	CASSRDRGLDTQYF	TGTGCCAGCAGCCGTGACCGGGGGCTCGATACGCAGTATTTT
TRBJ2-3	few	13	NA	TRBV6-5	CASSATRGGTQYF	TGTGCCAGCAGTGCAACTAGGGGGGGTACGCAGTATTTT
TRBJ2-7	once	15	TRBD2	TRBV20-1	CSAPGLAGVSYEQYF	TGCAGTGCTCCGGGACTAGCGGGAGTCTCCTACGAGCAGTACTTC
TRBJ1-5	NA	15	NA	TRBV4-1	CASSQGYQMDQPQHF	TGCGCCAGCAGCCAAGGCTATCAAATGGATCAGCCCCAGCATTTT
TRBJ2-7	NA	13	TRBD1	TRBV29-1	CSVRTGGSYEQYF	TGCAGCGTTAGGACAGGGGGCTCCTACGAGCAGTACTTC
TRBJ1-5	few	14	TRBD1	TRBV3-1	CASSPGGGVQPQHF	TGTGCCAGCAGCCCCGGAGGGGGCGTTCAGCCCCAGCATTTT
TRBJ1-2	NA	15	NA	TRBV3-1	CASSQDLGANYGYTF	TGTGCCAGCAGCCAAGATTTGGGTGCTAACTATGGCTACACCTTC
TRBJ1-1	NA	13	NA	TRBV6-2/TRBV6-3	CASSYPGHTEAFF	TGTGCCAGCAGTTACCCGGGACACACTGAAGCTTTCTTT
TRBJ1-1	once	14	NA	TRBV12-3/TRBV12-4	CASSLPGLSTEAFF	TGTGCCAGCAGTTTACCGGGACTGAGCACTGAAGCTTTCTTT
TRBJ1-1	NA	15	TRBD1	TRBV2	CASSETGASWTEAFF	TGTGCCAGCAGTGAGACAGGGGCGTCGTGGACTGAAGCTTTCTTT
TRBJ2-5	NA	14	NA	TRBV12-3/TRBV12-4	CASSYRQVQETQYF	TGTGCCAGCAGTTACCGACAGGTCCAAGAGACCCAGTACTTC